The 2 T cell receptor beta chains given below trace back to one sample, sequenced in a study of blood T cell repertoires in COVID-19 (dated by TCRdb to the early 2020s). Libraries came from the immunoSEQ multiplex PCR assay. TCRdb provides this immuneACCESS table in a form limited to in-frame rearrangements. Some clones are lacking; in checked studies, under half of them reflect an unresolved V gene, and why the rest are absent is not known. The sample profile shows about 180,000 clones; 87% of them were found once. The ten largest account for 0.95% to 1.5% of the sample. Sequenced material: PBMCs or T cells enriched from blood (not recorded which). The receptors come from a human donor with acute COVID-19. The donor label of this sample is uncertain.

This sequence joins TRBV29-1 and TRBJ2-3, with D possibly TRBD1 on 6 matching bases. Germline lookup yields CDR1 SQVTM and CDR2 ANQGSEA. The V end lost 2 bases, the J end lost 0 bases, and 21 bases lay between the germline ends. This CDR3 is built from 18 residues. The CDR3 here is CSVERDTESITSTDTQYF. For the CDR3, the DNA is TGCAGCGTTGAAAGGGACACTGAAAGTATTACTAGCACAGATACGCAGTATTTT.

The rearrangement links TRBV7-8 to TRBJ2-7, with D perhaps matching TRBD1 (6 bases). Trimming pared 5 bases from V and 4 bases from J, leaving 9 bases between. CDR3 size: 12 residues. In germline, CDR1 is SGHVS, CDR2 FQNEAQ. As DNA, the CDR3 is TGTGCCAGCAGCACAACAGGGTACGAGCAGTACTTC. The encoded protein is CASSTTGYEQYF.